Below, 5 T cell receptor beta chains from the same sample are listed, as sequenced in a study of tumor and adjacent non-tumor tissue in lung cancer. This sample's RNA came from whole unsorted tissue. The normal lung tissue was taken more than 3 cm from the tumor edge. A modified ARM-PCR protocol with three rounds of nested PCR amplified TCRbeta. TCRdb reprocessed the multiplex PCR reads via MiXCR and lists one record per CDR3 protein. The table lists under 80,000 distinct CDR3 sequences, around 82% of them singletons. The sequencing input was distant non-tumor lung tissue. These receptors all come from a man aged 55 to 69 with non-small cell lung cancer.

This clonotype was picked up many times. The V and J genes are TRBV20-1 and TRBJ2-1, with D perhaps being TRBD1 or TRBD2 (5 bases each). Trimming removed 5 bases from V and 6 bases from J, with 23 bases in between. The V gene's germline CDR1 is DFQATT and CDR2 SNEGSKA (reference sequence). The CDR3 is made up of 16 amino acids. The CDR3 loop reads CSAPRRLDTGGNEQFF. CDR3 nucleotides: TGCAGTGCTCCAAGAAGGTTGGATACAGGAGGCAATGAGCAGTTCTTC.

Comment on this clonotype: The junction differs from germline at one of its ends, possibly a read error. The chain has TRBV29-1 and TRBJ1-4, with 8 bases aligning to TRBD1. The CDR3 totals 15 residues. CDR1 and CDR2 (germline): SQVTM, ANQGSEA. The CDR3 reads CSVAQTGAANEKLFF. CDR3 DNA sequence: TGTAGCGTTGCACAGACAGGGGCCGCCAATGAAAAACTGTTTTTT.

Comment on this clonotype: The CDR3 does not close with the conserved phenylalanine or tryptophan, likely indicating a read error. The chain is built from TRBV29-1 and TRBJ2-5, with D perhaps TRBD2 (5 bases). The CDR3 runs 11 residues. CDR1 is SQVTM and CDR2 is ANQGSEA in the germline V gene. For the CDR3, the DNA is TGTAGCGTTTATTCAGAAGAGACCCAGTACGTA. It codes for CSVYSEETQYV.

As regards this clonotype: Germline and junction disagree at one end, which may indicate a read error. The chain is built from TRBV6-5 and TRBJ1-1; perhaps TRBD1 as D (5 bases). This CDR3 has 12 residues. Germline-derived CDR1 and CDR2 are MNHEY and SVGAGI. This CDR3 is CASSSGNTEVFF. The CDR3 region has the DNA TGTGCTAGCAGTTCAGGGAACACTGAAGTTTTCTTT.

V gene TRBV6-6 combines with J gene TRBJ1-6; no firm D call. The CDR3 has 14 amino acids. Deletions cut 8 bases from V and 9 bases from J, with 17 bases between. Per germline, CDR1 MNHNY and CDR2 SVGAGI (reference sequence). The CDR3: CASCNLVAISPLHF. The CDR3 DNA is TGTGCCAGCTGTAACCTAGTAGCTATTTCACCCCTCCACTTT.